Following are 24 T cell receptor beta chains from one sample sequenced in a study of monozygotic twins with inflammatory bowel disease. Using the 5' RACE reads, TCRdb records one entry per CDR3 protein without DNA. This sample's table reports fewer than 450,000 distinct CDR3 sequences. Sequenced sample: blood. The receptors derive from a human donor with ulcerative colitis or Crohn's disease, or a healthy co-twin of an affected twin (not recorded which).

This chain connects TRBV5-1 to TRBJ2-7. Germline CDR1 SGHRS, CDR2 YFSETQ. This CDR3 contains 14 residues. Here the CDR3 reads CASSLATEFYEQYF.

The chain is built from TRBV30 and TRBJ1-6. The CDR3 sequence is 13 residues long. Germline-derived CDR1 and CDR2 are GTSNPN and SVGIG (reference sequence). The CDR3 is CAWKRMTGSPLHF.

CDR3 sequence reads: CSVGLAVAYEQYF. This chain uses TRBV29-1 with TRBJ2-7; TCRdb calls TRBD2, which cannot be checked without DNA. CDR1 SQVTM and CDR2 ANQGSEA come from the germline V gene. CDR3 size: 13 residues.

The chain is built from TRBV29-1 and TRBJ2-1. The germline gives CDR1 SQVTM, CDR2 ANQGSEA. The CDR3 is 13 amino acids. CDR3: CSLSRGSYNEQFF.

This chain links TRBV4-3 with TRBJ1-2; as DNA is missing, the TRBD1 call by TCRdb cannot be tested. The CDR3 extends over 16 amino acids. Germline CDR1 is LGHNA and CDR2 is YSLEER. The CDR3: CASSQDNDRGISGYTF.

The CDR3 spells CASSTNSLASPYGYTF. The chain carries TRBV19 and TRBJ1-2. The V gene's germline CDR1 is LNHDA and CDR2 SQIVND (reference sequence). The CDR3 length is 16 residues.

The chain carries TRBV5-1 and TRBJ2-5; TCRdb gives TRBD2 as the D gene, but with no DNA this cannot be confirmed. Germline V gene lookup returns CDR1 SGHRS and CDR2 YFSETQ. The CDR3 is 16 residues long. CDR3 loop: CASSLNAGGAQETQYF.

CDR3: CATSRDPRDEQYF. This chain links TRBV15 with TRBJ2-7. This CDR3 region has 13 residues. In germline, CDR1 is LNHNV, CDR2 YYDKDF (reference sequence). The full variable domain, with the rest looked up from reference TRBV15 and TRBJ2-7, is DAMVIQNPRYQVTQFGKPVTLSCSQTLNHNVMYWYQQKSSQAPKLLFHYYDKDFNNEADTPDNFQSRRPNTSFCFLDIRSPGLGDTAMYLCATSRDPRDEQYFGPGTRLTVT.

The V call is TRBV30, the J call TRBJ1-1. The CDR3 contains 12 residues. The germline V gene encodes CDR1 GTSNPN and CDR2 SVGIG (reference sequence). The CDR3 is CAWRDFYTEAFF.

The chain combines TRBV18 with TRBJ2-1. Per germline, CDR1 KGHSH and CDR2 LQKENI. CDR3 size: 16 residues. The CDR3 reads CASSPLGVGSYNEQFF.

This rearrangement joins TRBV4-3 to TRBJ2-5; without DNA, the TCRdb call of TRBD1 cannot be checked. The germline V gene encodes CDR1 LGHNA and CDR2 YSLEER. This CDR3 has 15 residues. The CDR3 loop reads CASSQETGSLETQYF.

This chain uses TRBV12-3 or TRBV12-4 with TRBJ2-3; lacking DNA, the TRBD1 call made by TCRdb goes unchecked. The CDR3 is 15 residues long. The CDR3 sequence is CASSLVRQGSDTQYF.

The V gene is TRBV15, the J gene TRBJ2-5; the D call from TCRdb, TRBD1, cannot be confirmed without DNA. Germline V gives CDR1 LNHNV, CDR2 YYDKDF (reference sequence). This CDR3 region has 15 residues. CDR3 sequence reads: CATRGTRGMGETQYF. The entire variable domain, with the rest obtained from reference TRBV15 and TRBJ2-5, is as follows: DAMVIQNPRYQVTQFGKPVTLSCSQTLNHNVMYWYQQKSSQAPKLLFHYYDKDFNNEADTPDNFQSRRPNTSFCFLDIRSPGLGDTAMYLCATRGTRGMGETQYFGPGTRLLVL.

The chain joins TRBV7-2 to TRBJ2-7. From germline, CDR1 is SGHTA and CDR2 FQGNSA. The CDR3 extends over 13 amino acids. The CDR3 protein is CASSFDSFYEQYF.

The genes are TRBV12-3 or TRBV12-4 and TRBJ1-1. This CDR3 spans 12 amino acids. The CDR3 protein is CASSDVNTEAFF.

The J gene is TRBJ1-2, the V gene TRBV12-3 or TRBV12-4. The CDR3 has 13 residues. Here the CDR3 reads CASSLGTFGGYTF.

The CDR3 is CASSIGGTRIYEQFF. The rearrangement joins TRBV19 to TRBJ2-1; as DNA is missing, the TRBD2 call by TCRdb cannot be tested. CDR3 length equals 15 residues. CDR1 LNHDA and CDR2 SQIVND come from the germline V gene (reference sequence).

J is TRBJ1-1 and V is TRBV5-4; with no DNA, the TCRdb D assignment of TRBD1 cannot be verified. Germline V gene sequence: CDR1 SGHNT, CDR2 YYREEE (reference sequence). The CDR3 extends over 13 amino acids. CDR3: CASSSPEGGEAFF.

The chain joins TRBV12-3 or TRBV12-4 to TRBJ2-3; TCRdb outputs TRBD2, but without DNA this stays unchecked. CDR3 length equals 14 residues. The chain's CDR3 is CASSWTSGGDTQYF.

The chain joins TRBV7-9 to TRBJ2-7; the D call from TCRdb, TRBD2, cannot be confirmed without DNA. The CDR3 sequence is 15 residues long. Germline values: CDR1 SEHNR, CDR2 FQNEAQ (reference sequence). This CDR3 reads CASSNTGPYSYEQYF.

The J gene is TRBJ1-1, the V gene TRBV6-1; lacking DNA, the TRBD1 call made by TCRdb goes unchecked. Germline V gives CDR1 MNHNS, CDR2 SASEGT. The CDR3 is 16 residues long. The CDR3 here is CASSIGTQGVGTEAFF.

The CDR3 loop is CASSHRQGLAKNIQYF. J is TRBJ2-4 and V is TRBV6-2 or TRBV6-3; TCRdb reports TRBD1, a call that lacks DNA to check it against. The CDR3 spans 16 residues. Per the germline V gene, CDR1 is MNHEY and CDR2 is SVGEGT.

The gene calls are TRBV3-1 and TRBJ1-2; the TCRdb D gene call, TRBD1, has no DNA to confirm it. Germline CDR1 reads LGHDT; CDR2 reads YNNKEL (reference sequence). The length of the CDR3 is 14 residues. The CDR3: CASSQDGGPYGYTF.

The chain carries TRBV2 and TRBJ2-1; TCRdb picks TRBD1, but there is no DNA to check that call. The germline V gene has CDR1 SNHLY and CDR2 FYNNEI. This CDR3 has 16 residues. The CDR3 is CASSEALGGGLNEHFF. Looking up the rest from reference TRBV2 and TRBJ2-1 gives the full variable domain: EPEVTQTPSHQVTQMGQEVILRCVPISNHLYFYWYRQILGQKVEFLVSFYNNEISEKSEIFDDQFSVERPDGSNFTLKIRSTKLEDSAMYFCASSEALGGGLNEHFFGPGTRLTVL.